The 14 T cell receptor beta chains presented below share a single source sample, sequenced in a study of blood T cell repertoires in COVID-19. The data were produced by immunoSEQ multiplex PCR, yet TCRdb's version contains in-frame clones alone and is incomplete. The sample yields under 60,000 clones, 90% seen once. The sequenced sample consisted of peripheral blood. These receptors were taken from a man aged 50 to 60 with acute or convalescent COVID-19.

This chain links TRBV6-2 or TRBV6-3 with TRBJ2-7; 7 positions agree with TRBD1. Germline CDR1 MNHEY, CDR2 SVGEGT. This CDR3 comprises 13 residues. Losses at the gene ends were 2 bases for V and 3 bases for J; bases not matched to a gene: 1. The CDR3 coding sequence is TGTGCCAGCAGTTACGGGACAGTCTACGAGCAGTACTTC. It yields the protein CASSYGTVYEQYF.

The V gene is TRBV7-2, the J gene TRBJ1-1; D gene uncertain. This CDR3 is 13 amino acids long. Trimming cost V 8 bases and J 1 base, with 11 bases left between them. The V gene's germline CDR1 is SGHTA and CDR2 FQGNSA. DNA for the CDR3: TGTGCCAGCGGGAGGATACGGAACACTGAAGCTTTCTTT. Protein sequence: CASGRIRNTEAFF. The full variable domain, rest sourced from reference TRBV7-2 and TRBJ1-1, is GAGVSQSPSNKVTEKGKDVELRCDPISGHTALYWYRQSLGQGLEFLIYFQGNSAPDKSGLPSDRFSAERTGGSVSTLTIQRTQQEDSAVYLCASGRIRNTEAFFGQGTRLTVV.

This sequence joins TRBV18 and TRBJ2-7; D is possibly TRBD1 (6 bases). This CDR3 has 15 residues. Germline assignment: CDR1 KGHSH and CDR2 LQKENI. Between the trimmed V and J ends, which lost 2 bases and 4 bases, there was a span of 15 bases. CDR3 sequence (DNA): TGTGCCAGCTCACCATCCAGGGGCGCAGCGTACGAGCAGTACTTC. Translating it yields CASSPSRGAAYEQYF.

This clone was seen a few times. V usage is TRBV27 and J usage is TRBJ2-7, with 8 bases lining up with TRBD2. Germline trimming cut 3 bases from V and 9 bases from J; bases unmatched to any gene: 1. The CDR3 covers 11 residues. Per germline, CDR1 MNHEY and CDR2 SMNVEV (reference sequence). CDR3 region: CASSFGGAQYF. For the CDR3, the DNA is TGTGCCAGCAGTTTCGGGGGGGCGCAGTACTTC.

The chain combines TRBV7-9 with TRBJ1-5, with TRBD1 identical over 7 bases. The CDR3 totals 14 residues. With 6 bases clipped from V and 4 bases from J, the junction kept 6 bases outside the gene matches. CDR1 SEHNR and CDR2 FQNEAQ come from the germline V gene (reference sequence). In DNA form, the CDR3 reads TGTGCCAGCAGTCCACAGGGGTTTAATCAGCCCCAGCATTTT. Its translation is CASSPQGFNQPQHF.

This sequence joins TRBV16 and TRBJ1-5, with unresolved D. CDR1 is KGHSY, CDR2 FQNENV, per germline. The CDR3 consists of 13 residues. V dropped 0 bases and J dropped 6 bases, with 6 bases sitting between them. The CDR3 DNA sequence: TGTGCCAGCAGCCAATCCCCTACTCAGCCCCAGCATTTT. It translates to CASSQSPTQPQHF.

The chain recombines TRBV7-8 with TRBJ2-1, with 7 bases matching TRBD2. The germline gives CDR1 SGHVS, CDR2 FQNEAQ. J lost 7 bases, V lost 5 bases, and 20 bases had no gene match. The CDR3 length is 18 residues. CDR3 protein: CASSARRAGVVVGNEQFF. CDR3 in DNA: TGTGCCAGCAGCGCGAGGCGGGCGGGGGTGGTCGTGGGGAATGAGCAGTTCTTC.

This clone came up once. V usage is TRBV23-1 and J usage is TRBJ2-7, with D unclear. TRBV23-1 carries the ORF label, with uncertain function. This CDR3 spans 12 amino acids. The germline V and J ends were trimmed by 7 bases and 3 bases, with 10 bases remaining between them. CDR3 DNA: TGCGCCAGCAAACCGGGTGTCTACGAGCAGTACTTC. It translates to CASKPGVYEQYF.

The gene calls are TRBV19 and TRBJ1-4; D is perhaps TRBD1 (5 bases). Per the germline V gene, CDR1 is LNHDA and CDR2 is SQIVND (reference sequence). The CDR3 contains 19 residues. V gave up 5 bases and J gave up 0 bases, with 22 bases separating them. The CDR3 spells CASSFGWSRAAATNEKLFF. CDR3 DNA sequence: TGTGCCAGTAGTTTTGGGTGGAGCAGGGCGGCCGCAACTAATGAAAAACTGTTTTTT.

The chain links TRBV7-6 to TRBJ2-1; 9 nucleotides align to TRBD2. This CDR3 region has 15 residues. From germline, CDR1 is SGHVS and CDR2 FNYEAQ. The V segment lost 5 bases and the J segment 9 bases; nucleotides outside the gene matches: 11. This CDR3 is CASSLFAGGPSEQFF. In DNA, the CDR3 is TGTGCCAGCAGCCTCTTTGCGGGAGGGCCCTCTGAGCAGTTCTTC.

This CDR3 is CASSPLNSLYEQYF. The CDR3, as DNA: TGTGCCAGCAGTCCCCTGAATTCCCTATACGAGCAGTACTTC. The gene calls are TRBV27 and TRBJ2-7, with D uncertain. Germline CDR1 is MNHEY and CDR2 is SMNVEV (reference sequence). The CDR3 totals 14 residues. Trimming removed 5 bases at V and 4 bases at J, with 15 bases between.

The rearrangement links TRBV6-5 to TRBJ1-1; D unclear. In germline, CDR1 is MNHEY, CDR2 SVGAGI. V shed 5 bases and J shed 8 bases, with 9 bases lying between them. This CDR3 comprises 11 residues. This chain's CDR3 is CASSIGVEAFF. The CDR3 DNA follows: TGTGCCAGCAGTATCGGGGTAGAAGCTTTCTTT.

This chain uses TRBV7-2 with TRBJ2-2; 10 bases agree with TRBD1. The germline V gene has CDR1 SGHTA and CDR2 FQGNSA. The length of the CDR3 is 16 residues. With 6 bases clipped from V and 5 bases from J, the junction kept 9 bases outside the gene matches. The DNA for the CDR3 is TGTGCCAGCAGGAATAGACAGGGGGCCGGAACCGGGGAGCTGTTTTTT. Translating it yields CASRNRQGAGTGELFF.

The chain couples TRBV9 to TRBJ1-2; 8 nucleotides align to TRBD1. Germline CDR1 reads SGDLS; CDR2 reads YYNGEE. The CDR3 consists of 14 residues. After removal of 4 bases from V and 5 bases from J, the junction contained 7 bases not matched to a gene. CDR3 protein: CASSIGQGWYGYTF. The CDR3 DNA reads as TGTGCCAGCAGCATCGGACAGGGATGGTATGGCTACACCTTC.